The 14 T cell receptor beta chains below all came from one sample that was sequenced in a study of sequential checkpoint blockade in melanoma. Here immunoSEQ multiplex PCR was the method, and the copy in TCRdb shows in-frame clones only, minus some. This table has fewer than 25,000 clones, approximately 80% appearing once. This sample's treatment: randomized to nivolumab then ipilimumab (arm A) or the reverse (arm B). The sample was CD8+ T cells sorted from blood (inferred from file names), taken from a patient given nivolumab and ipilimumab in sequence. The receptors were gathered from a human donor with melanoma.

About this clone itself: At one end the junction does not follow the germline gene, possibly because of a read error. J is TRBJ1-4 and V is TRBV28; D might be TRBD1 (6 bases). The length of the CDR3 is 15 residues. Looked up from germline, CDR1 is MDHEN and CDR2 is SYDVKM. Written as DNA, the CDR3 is TGTGCCGGCAGTCAGGGGAGCATAACTAATGAAAAACTGTTTTTT. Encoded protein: CAGSQGSITNEKLFF.

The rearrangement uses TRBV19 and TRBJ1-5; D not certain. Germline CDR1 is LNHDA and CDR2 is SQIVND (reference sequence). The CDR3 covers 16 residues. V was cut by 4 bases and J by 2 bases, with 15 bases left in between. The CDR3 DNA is TGTGCCAGTAGTACCCACTTAGAGGGAGGCAATCAGCCCCAGCATTTT. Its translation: CASSTHLEGGNQPQHF.

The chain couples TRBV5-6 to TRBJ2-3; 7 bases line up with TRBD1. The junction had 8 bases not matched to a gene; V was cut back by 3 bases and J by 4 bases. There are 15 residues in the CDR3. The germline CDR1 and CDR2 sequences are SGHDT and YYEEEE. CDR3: CASSWGRGFSDTQYF. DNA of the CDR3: TGTGCCAGCAGCTGGGGCAGGGGGTTTTCAGATACGCAGTATTTT.

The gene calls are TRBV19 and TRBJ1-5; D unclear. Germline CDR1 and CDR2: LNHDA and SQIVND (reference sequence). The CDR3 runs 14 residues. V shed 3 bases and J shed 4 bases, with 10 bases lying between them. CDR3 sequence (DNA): TGTGCCAGTAGTATCCGGCGGATAAATCAGCCCCAGCATTTT. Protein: CASSIRRINQPQHF. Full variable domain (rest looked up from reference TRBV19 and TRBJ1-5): DGGITQSPKYLFRKEGQNVTLSCEQNLNHDAMYWYRQDPGQGLRLIYYSQIVNDFQKGDIAEGYSVSREKKESFPLTVTSAQKNPTAFYLCASSIRRINQPQHFGDGTRLSIL.

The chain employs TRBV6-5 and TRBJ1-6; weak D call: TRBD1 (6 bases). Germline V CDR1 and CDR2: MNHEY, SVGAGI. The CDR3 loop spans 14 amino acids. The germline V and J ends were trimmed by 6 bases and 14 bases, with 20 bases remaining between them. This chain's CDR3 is CASRQGGGFIALHF. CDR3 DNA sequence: TGTGCCAGCAGACAAGGGGGGGGTTTTATCGCCCTCCACTTT.

CDR3 in amino acids: CASSLELAGGPPNEQFF. The CDR3 bases are TGTGCCAGCAGCTTGGAACTAGCGGGGGGGCCCCCCAATGAGCAGTTCTTC. The chain is built from TRBV5-6 and TRBJ2-1; TRBD2 agrees at 13 bases. The germline gives CDR1 SGHDT, CDR2 YYEEEE. The CDR3 consists of 17 residues. Trimming cost V 0 bases and J 6 bases; bases outside gene matches: 6.

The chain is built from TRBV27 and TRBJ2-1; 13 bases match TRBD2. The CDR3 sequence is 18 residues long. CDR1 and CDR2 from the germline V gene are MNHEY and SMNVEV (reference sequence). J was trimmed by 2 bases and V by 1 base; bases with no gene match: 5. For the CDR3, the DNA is TGTGCCAGCAGTTTATTACTAGCGGGAGGGCCCCCCTACAATGAGCAGTTCTTC. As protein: CASSLLLAGGPPYNEQFF.

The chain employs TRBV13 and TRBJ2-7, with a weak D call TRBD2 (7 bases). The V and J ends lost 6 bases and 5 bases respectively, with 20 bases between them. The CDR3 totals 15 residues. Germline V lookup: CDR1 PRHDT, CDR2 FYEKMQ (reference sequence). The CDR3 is CASSSGPGGGDEQYF. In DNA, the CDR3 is TGTGCCAGCAGTTCGGGGCCGGGGGGCGGCGACGAGCAGTACTTC.

This CDR3 reads CATLRDSDTDTQYF. CDR3 nucleotides: TGTGCCACCCTCCGGGACTCCGACACAGATACGCAGTATTTT. The chain has TRBV15 and TRBJ2-3, with D perhaps matching TRBD2 (6 bases). The CDR3 consists of 14 residues. Germline values: CDR1 LNHNV, CDR2 YYDKDF (reference sequence). Trimming took off 8 bases at V and 2 bases at J, with 14 bases between the two ends.

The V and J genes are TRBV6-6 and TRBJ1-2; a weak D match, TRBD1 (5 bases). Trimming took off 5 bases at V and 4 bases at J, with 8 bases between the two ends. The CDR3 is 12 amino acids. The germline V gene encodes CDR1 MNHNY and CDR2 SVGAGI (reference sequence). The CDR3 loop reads CASSQDTYGYTF. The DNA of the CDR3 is TGTGCCAGCAGTCAGGACACCTATGGCTACACCTTC.

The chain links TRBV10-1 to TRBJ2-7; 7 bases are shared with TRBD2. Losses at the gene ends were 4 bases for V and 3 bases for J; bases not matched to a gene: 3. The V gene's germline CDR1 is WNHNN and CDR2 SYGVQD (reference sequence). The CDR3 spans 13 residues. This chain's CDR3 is CASSAGEGYEQYF. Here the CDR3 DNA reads TGCGCCAGCAGTGCCGGGGAGGGCTACGAGCAGTACTTC.

This chain's CDR3 is CASSWATGMNTEAFF. CDR3 DNA: TGCGCCAGCAGCTGGGCCACTGGTATGAACACTGAAGCTTTCTTT. The chain combines TRBV5-1 with TRBJ1-1; D unclear. CDR3 length: 15 amino acids. Germline assignment: CDR1 SGHRS and CDR2 YFSETQ. Deletions cut 3 bases from V and 0 bases from J, with 12 bases between.

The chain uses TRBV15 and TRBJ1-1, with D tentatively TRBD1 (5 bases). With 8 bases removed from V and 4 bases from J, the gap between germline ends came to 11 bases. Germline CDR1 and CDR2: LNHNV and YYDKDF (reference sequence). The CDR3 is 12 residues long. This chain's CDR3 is CATEGLGTEAFF. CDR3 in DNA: TGTGCCACCGAGGGACTGGGCACTGAAGCTTTCTTT.

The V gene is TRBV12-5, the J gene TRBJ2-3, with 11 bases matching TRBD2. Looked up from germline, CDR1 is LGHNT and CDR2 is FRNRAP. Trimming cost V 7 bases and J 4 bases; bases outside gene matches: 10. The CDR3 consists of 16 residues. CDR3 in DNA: TGTGCTAGTGCCGTTATAGCGGGGGGGCCTGCAGATACGCAGTATTTT. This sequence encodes CASAVIAGGPADTQYF. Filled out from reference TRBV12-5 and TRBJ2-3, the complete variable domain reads DARVTQTPRHKVTEMGQEVTMRCQPILGHNTVFWYRQTMMQGLELLAYFRNRAPLDDSGMPKDRFSAEMPDATLATLKIQPSEPRDSAVYFCASAVIAGGPADTQYFGPGTRLTVL.